This T cell receptor (beta chain) appears in the sequencing data of a study of T cell changes during pregnancy in multiple sclerosis. Produced via immunoSEQ multiplex PCR; TCRdb's table is partial and in-frame only. Of approximately 88,000 clones listed, roughly 92% are singletons. CDR3 length: 14 amino acids. The V end was cut by 4 bases, the J end by 0 bases, with 6 bases between. Germline V gene data show CDR1 as ENHRY and CDR2 as SYGVKD. The input for sequencing was peripheral blood, taken in the first trimester of pregnancy. This TCR derives from a female donor with multiple sclerosis, enrolled in a pregnancy study. The chain couples TRBV10-3 to TRBJ2-2; tentatively, D is TRBD2 (6 bases). The CDR3 loop reads CAISGLANTGELFF. CDR3 coding DNA: TGTGCCATCAGTGGACTAGCGAACACCGGGGAGCTGTTTTTT.